The next 22 T cell receptor beta chains were all read from a single sample in a study of CD8+CD57+ T cells in acquired aplastic anemia. The template for TCR beta VDJ and CDR3 sequence profiling was genomic DNA. From the reads, TCRdb called clonotypes with MiXCR, one entry per CDR3 protein. This sample has 100,000 to 150,000 distinct CDR3 sequences, with 48% found just once. The sample consisted of sorted CD4+, CD8+, or CD8+CD57+ T cells (not recorded which) from PBMCs. These receptor sequences come from a human donor in good health, serving as a control.

This clonotype was counted once. A much more abundant neighbour one base away suggests this may be a read error. The CDR3 coding sequence is TGTGCCAGCTCAACTCTGGAGGCCACTGAAGCTTTCTTT. Protein: CASSTLEATEAFF. This chain links TRBV18 with TRBJ1-1; no definite D call. Trimming stripped 5 bases from V and 4 bases from J, with 11 bases between. Germline V CDR1 and CDR2: KGHSH, LQKENI. The CDR3 spans 13 residues.

This clonotype appeared many times. The V gene is TRBV20-1, the J gene TRBJ2-7; 7 bases line up with TRBD1. The CDR3 covers 13 residues. Germline assignment: CDR1 DFQATT and CDR2 SNEGSKA (reference sequence). V dropped 1 base and J dropped 4; count of bases not matched to a gene: 4. The CDR3, as DNA: TGCAGTGCTAGAGTAGGGGGCGGGTACGAGCAGTACTTC. Its translation is CSARVGGGYEQYF.

The chain uses TRBV4-3 and TRBJ2-7; tentatively, D is TRBD2 (6 bases). The CDR3 contains 15 residues. V lost 0 bases and J 5 bases, leaving 14 bases between the germline ends. Germline CDR1 reads LGHNA; CDR2 reads YSLEER. The CDR3 coding sequence is TGCGCCAGCAGCCAAGATCGCGGGGCTGGAAACGAGCAGTACTTC. It specifies CASSQDRGAGNEQYF.

This chain uses TRBV25-1 with TRBJ1-6; unclear D gene. Germline V gene data show CDR1 as MGHDK and CDR2 as SYGVNS. The CDR3 consists of 15 residues. Trimming removed 7 bases at V and 7 bases at J, with 17 bases between. Here the CDR3 reads CASTLAGVWNSPLHF. Written as DNA, the CDR3 is TGTGCCAGCACCCTCGCTGGGGTTTGGAATTCACCCCTCCACTTT.

In this sample, this clonotype turned up many times. The gene calls are TRBV12-5 and TRBJ2-1; D possibly corresponds to TRBD2 (5 bases). The CDR3 runs 13 residues. CDR1 and CDR2 (germline): LGHNT, FRNRAP. V lost 6 bases and J lost 8, with 14 bases in between. CDR3 loop: CASGRDLLYEQFF. The DNA of the CDR3 is TGTGCTAGTGGCCGGGATCTCTTGTATGAGCAGTTCTTC. The complete variable domain, with remaining parts taken from reference TRBV12-5 and TRBJ2-1, reads DARVTQTPRHKVTEMGQEVTMRCQPILGHNTVFWYRQTMMQGLELLAYFRNRAPLDDSGMPKDRFSAEMPDATLATLKIQPSEPRDSAVYFCASGRDLLYEQFFGPGTRLTVL.

This clonotype was found a few times. One junction end disagrees with the germline gene, perhaps due to a read error. This chain joins TRBV10-3 and TRBJ2-1, with TRBD2 matching 14 bases. The CDR3 length is 16 residues. Germline V lookup: CDR1 ENHRY, CDR2 SYGVKD. CDR3 bases: TGTGCCAGCAGTGGACTAGCGGGGGGACATATAGATGAGCAGTTCTTC. This gives the protein CASSGLAGGHIDEQFF.

This clonotype was seen repeatedly, ten times or more. This chain connects TRBV12-3 or TRBV12-4 to TRBJ2-7; D gene unclear. Trimming removed 3 bases at V and 6 bases at J, with 9 bases between. The CDR3 has 12 amino acids. The chain's CDR3 is CASSFFRVEQYF. Here the CDR3 DNA reads TGTGCCAGCAGTTTTTTCCGGGTCGAGCAGTACTTC.

The J gene is TRBJ2-7, the V gene TRBV7-7; 10 bases align to TRBD1. Germline lookup yields CDR1 SSHAT and CDR2 FNYEAQ (reference sequence). This CDR3 has 16 residues. Trimming cost V 5 bases and J 7 bases; bases outside gene matches: 14. The DNA of the CDR3 is TGTGCCAGCAGCGGGACCCGGGACAGGGGACCAGGGGAGCAGTACTTC. Translating it yields CASSGTRDRGPGEQYF.

The chain couples TRBV29-1 to TRBJ1-2, with a tentative D call TRBD1 (6 bases). Germline V gene data show CDR1 as SQVTM and CDR2 as ANQGSEA. The CDR3 consists of 11 residues. V was shortened by 7 bases and J by 6 bases, with 12 bases between the two germline ends. The CDR3 spells CSGLQGDGYTF. Here the CDR3 DNA reads TGCAGCGGCCTACAGGGAGATGGCTACACCTTC.

V is TRBV29-1 and J is TRBJ1-1; 7 bases fit TRBD1. Germline V gives CDR1 SQVTM, CDR2 ANQGSEA. The V and J ends lost 6 bases and 1 base, in that order; junction bases with no gene match: 14. The CDR3 is made up of 16 amino acids. This CDR3 is CSVESRQGSKNTEAFF. DNA of the CDR3: TGCAGCGTCGAGAGTCGACAGGGATCTAAGAACACTGAAGCTTTCTTT.

This clonotype was recorded once. The chain uses TRBV7-3 and TRBJ2-2; maybe TRBD1 (5 bases). V shed 0 bases and J shed 6 bases, with 5 bases lying between them. Germline V gene sequence: CDR1 SGHTA, CDR2 FQGTGA. The CDR3 runs to 13 residues. The CDR3 loop is CASSLTGPGELFF. In DNA form, the CDR3 reads TGTGCCAGCAGCTTAACGGGGCCCGGGGAGCTGTTTTTT.

This clonotype was counted between two and nine times. The rearrangement joins TRBV11-1 to TRBJ2-7; 7 bases match TRBD1. CDR3 length equals 18 residues. CDR1 is SGHAT and CDR2 is FQDESV in the germline V gene (reference sequence). The ends lost 0 bases at V and 2 bases at J; junction bases unmatched: 13. CDR3 amino acids: CASSLATGHEIPTYEQYF. The CDR3 DNA is TGTGCCAGCAGCTTAGCGACAGGGCATGAAATTCCTACCTACGAGCAGTACTTC.

In its sample, this clonotype was seen many times. J is TRBJ2-1 and V is TRBV7-2; 11 bases align to TRBD1. The CDR3 contains 15 residues. CDR1 is SGHTA, CDR2 FQGNSA, per germline. Trimming took 1 base from V and 8 from J; bases not matched to a gene: 4. The CDR3 nucleotides are TGTGCCAGCAGCTTAGTTGGGACAGGGGGTCATGAGCAGTTCTTC. Amino acids: CASSLVGTGGHEQFF.

The rearrangement links TRBV6-1 to TRBJ1-1; 7 nucleotides align to TRBD1. The CDR3 covers 12 residues. Germline assignment: CDR1 MNHNS and CDR2 SASEGT. Trimming at V came to 10 bases and at J to 11 bases, leaving 13 bases not matched to a gene. The CDR3 here is CAISKGQRGAFF. CDR3 DNA sequence: TGTGCCATCTCGAAGGGACAGCGAGGGGCTTTCTTT.

The chain has TRBV29-1 and TRBJ1-2; D is unclear. Per germline, CDR1 SQVTM and CDR2 ANQGSEA. V gave up 4 bases and J gave up 5 bases, with 14 bases separating them. The CDR3 length is 13 residues. The CDR3 spells CSVGDKADYGYTF. The CDR3 region has the DNA TGCAGCGTTGGGGATAAAGCTGATTATGGCTACACCTTC.

The CDR3 sequence is CASRWTGVSYTF. In DNA, the CDR3 is TGTGCCAGTAGATGGACAGGGGTTAGCTACACCTTC. This chain connects TRBV19 to TRBJ1-2; 9 positions match TRBD1. The CDR3 is 12 residues long. In germline, CDR1 is LNHDA, CDR2 SQIVND (reference sequence). Unmatched junction bases numbered 5, after V lost 6 bases and J lost 9 bases. The full variable domain, with the rest looked up from reference TRBV19 and TRBJ1-2, is DGGITQSPKYLFRKEGQNVTLSCEQNLNHDAMYWYRQDPGQGLRLIYYSQIVNDFQKGDIAEGYSVSREKKESFPLTVTSAQKNPTAFYLCASRWTGVSYTFGSGTRLTVV.

The chain has TRBV12-3 or TRBV12-4 and TRBJ1-6; D possibly corresponds to TRBD1 (6 bases). Trimming removed 6 bases from V and 7 bases from J, with 16 bases in between. This CDR3 is 15 amino acids long. CDR3 bases: TGTGCCAGCAGATCTAGCGGGGGGGCCAATTCACCCCTCCACTTT. This gives the protein CASRSSGGANSPLHF.

The genes are TRBV7-9 and TRBJ2-7; D possibly uses TRBD1 or TRBD2 (5 bases each). The CDR3 is 14 residues long. CDR1 and CDR2 (germline): SEHNR, FQNEAQ (reference sequence). V lost 2 bases and J lost 7, with 15 bases in between. The CDR3 nucleotides read TGTGCCAGCAGCTTACGACGCGATGGGGGAGAGCAGTACTTC. Its protein product is CASSLRRDGGEQYF.

This clonotype was seen ten or more times. The chain combines TRBV2 with TRBJ1-5; no clear D gene. This CDR3 has 13 residues. Trimming took 8 bases from V and 7 from J, leaving 15 bases between them. Germline CDR1 is SNHLY and CDR2 is FYNNEI. The CDR3 DNA is TGTGCCAGCCAGAGACTAAACGCCCAGCCCCAGCATTTT. It is translated as CASQRLNAQPQHF. Based on the CDR3 plus reference TRBV2 and TRBJ1-5, the full variable domain is EPEVTQTPSHQVTQMGQEVILRCVPISNHLYFYWYRQILGQKVEFLVSFYNNEISEKSEIFDDQFSVERPDGSNFTLKIRSTKLEDSAMYFCASQRLNAQPQHFGDGTRLSIL.

This chain connects TRBV10-1 to TRBJ2-3; possible D gene TRBD2, 6 bases. Trimming stripped 3 bases from V and 0 bases from J, with 7 bases between. Germline values: CDR1 WNHNN, CDR2 SYGVQD (reference sequence). This CDR3 is built from 14 residues. CDR3 region: CASSDAGSTDTQYF. CDR3 coding DNA: TGCGCCAGCAGTGATGCGGGGAGCACAGATACGCAGTATTTT.

This clonotype came up a few times. V and J are TRBV6-1 and TRBJ1-1; D is perhaps TRBD1 (5 bases). The CDR3 runs to 14 residues. Germline V lookup: CDR1 MNHNS, CDR2 SASEGT. Trimming removed 6 bases at V and 6 bases at J, with 17 bases between. The CDR3 loop reads CASSPRAGGAEAFF. CDR3 sequence (DNA): TGTGCCAGCAGCCCCCGGGCGGGGGGGGCTGAAGCTTTCTTT.

This clonotype has ten or more counts. The gene calls are TRBV11-3 and TRBJ2-7, with 9 bases identical to TRBD2. CDR1 and CDR2 (germline): SGHNT, YENEEA. With V trimmed by 0 bases and J by 3 bases, 6 bases remained unmatched. This CDR3 is 16 amino acids long. The CDR3 nucleotides are TGTGCCAGCAGCTTAGAAGGGTCTAGCGGGGTCTACGAGCAGTACTTC. The encoded protein is CASSLEGSSGVYEQYF.